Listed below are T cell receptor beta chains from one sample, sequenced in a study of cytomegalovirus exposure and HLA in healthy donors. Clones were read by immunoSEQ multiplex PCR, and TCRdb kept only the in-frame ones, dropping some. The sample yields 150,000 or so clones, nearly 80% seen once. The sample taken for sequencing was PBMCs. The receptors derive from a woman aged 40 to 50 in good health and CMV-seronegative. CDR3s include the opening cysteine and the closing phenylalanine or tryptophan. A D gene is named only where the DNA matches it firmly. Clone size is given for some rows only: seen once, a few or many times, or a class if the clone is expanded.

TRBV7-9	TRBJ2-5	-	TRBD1	TGTTCCAGCAGCAGGGACAGGGGGCCCCAGGGGACCCAGTACTTC	CSSSRDRGPQGTQYF
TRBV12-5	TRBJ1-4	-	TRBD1	TGTGCTAGTGGTTACACCTCCCCCGACAGGGTGGCCGATGAAAAACTGTTTTTT	CASGYTSPDRVADEKLFF
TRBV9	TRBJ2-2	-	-	TGTGCCAGCAGCGTACGGGGGTACCCCGGGGAGCTGTTTTTT	CASSVRGYPGELFF
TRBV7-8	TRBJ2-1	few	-	TGTGCCAGCAGCTTGAGCAGGAATGAGCAGTTCTTC	CASSLSRNEQFF
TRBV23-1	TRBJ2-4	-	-	TGCGCCAGCAGTCATTCCGGGTGGTACATTCAGTACTTC	CASSHSGWYIQYF
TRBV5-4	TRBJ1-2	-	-	TGTGCCAGCAGCCAGGGACAAGTAGGCGGCTACACCTTC	CASSQGQVGGYTF
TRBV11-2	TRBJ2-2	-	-	TGTGCCAGCAGTCAAAATGCCGGCACCGGGGAGCTGTTTTTT	CASSQNAGTGELFF
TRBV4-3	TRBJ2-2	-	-	TGCGCCAGCAGCCAAGATCCGGGGGCGAACACCGGGGAGCTGTTTTTT	CASSQDPGANTGELFF
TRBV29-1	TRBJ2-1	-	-	TGCAGCGTTGAAGATCGCGGGAAAAGTCTTCTCAATGAGCAGTTCTTC	CSVEDRGKSLLNEQFF
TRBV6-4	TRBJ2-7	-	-	TGTGCCAGCAGGCCGAAAACAGGGACCGACTACTACGAGCAGTACTTC	CASRPKTGTDYYEQYF